The 14 T cell receptor beta chains below come from one sample, sequenced in a study of early T cells in non-severe SARS-CoV-2 infection. Each CDR3 protein is one row after TCRdb ran MiXCR on the 5' RACE reads. The sample records about 68,000 distinct CDR3 sequences, approximately 10% being singletons. The material sequenced was whole blood. The receptors come from an adult who was a healthcare worker with PCR-confirmed SARS-CoV-2 infection or an uninfected control (not recorded which).

This clonotype was counted only a few times. CDR3: CAISAGGPSYEQYF. CDR3 bases: TGTGCCATCAGCGCGGGAGGGCCCTCCTACGAGCAGTACTTC. The chain recombines TRBV10-3 with TRBJ2-7, with TRBD2 matching 9 bases. Germline-derived CDR1 and CDR2 are ENHRY and SYGVKD. With 6 bases clipped from V and 0 bases from J, the junction kept 3 bases outside the gene matches. CDR3 length: 14 amino acids.

The rearrangement uses TRBV20-1 and TRBJ2-5; possibly TRBD2 for D (7 bases). The germline CDR1 and CDR2 sequences are DFQATT and SNEGSKA (reference sequence). The V and J ends lost 6 bases and 5 bases respectively, with 25 bases between them. The CDR3 is made up of 16 amino acids. The CDR3 DNA follows: TGCAGTGCACCGCCCCGGGGGGCGCGGAAAAGGGAGACCCAGTACTTC. Protein product: CSAPPRGARKRETQYF.

This clonotype was observed a few times. The J gene is TRBJ2-7, the V gene TRBV3-1, with D possibly matching TRBD1 (5 bases). This CDR3 region has 13 residues. Trimming left V 0 bases short and J 8 bases short, with 11 bases between. Germline CDR1 reads LGHDT; CDR2 reads YNNKEL (reference sequence). The CDR3 reads CASSQDISGKQYF. CDR3 coding DNA: TGTGCCAGCAGCCAAGATATATCAGGGAAGCAGTACTTC.

This clonotype was seen repeatedly, ten times or more. The chain links TRBV7-9 to TRBJ1-1, with D maybe TRBD1 (5 bases). This CDR3 has 12 amino acids. The ends were cut back, 6 bases at V and 4 bases at J, with 9 bases in the middle. CDR1 is SEHNR and CDR2 is FQNEAQ in the germline V gene (reference sequence). The CDR3 DNA sequence: TGTGCCAGCAGAAGGGGTGGCACTGAAGCTTTCTTT. Protein: CASRRGGTEAFF. Supplemented by reference TRBV7-9 and TRBJ1-1, the full variable domain reads DTGVSQNPRHKITKRGQNVTFRCDPISEHNRLYWYRQTLGQGPEFLTYFQNEAQLEKSRLLSDRFSAERPKGSFSTLEIQRTEQGDSAMYLCASRRGGTEAFFGQGTRLTVV.

This clonotype was recorded many times. The CDR3 here is CASSFEVEGRAFF. In nucleotides, the CDR3 is TGTGCCAGCAGCTTTGAGGTTGAGGGACGGGCTTTCTTT. The rearrangement uses TRBV7-2 and TRBJ1-1; possibly TRBD1 for D (5 bases). The V end lost 3 bases, the J end lost 11 bases, and 16 bases lay between the germline ends. The CDR3 extends over 13 amino acids. Germline loops: CDR1 SGHTA, CDR2 FQGNSA. Full variable domain (outside the CDR3, taken from reference TRBV7-2 and TRBJ1-1): GAGVSQSPSNKVTEKGKDVELRCDPISGHTALYWYRQSLGQGLEFLIYFQGNSAPDKSGLPSDRFSAERTGGSVSTLTIQRTQQEDSAVYLCASSFEVEGRAFFGQGTRLTVV.

This clonotype was seen repeatedly, ten times or more. The chain joins TRBV18 to TRBJ1-4, with D tentatively TRBD1 (5 bases). The CDR3 length is 15 residues. Germline loops: CDR1 KGHSH, CDR2 LQKENI. V was clipped by 3 bases and J by 7 bases, with 15 bases between them. The CDR3 DNA sequence: TGTGCCAGCTCACCCCGGAAGGAGAGGGGTGAAAAACTGTTTTTT. This gives the protein CASSPRKERGEKLFF.

The chain carries TRBV4-1 and TRBJ1-1; D is ambiguous. This CDR3 comprises 14 residues. The V end was cut by 0 bases, the J end by 3 bases, with 8 bases between. Per germline, CDR1 MGHRA and CDR2 YSYEKL. CDR3 in DNA: TGCGCCAGCAGCCAAGAGTATCGGGACACTGAAGCTTTCTTT. It is translated as CASSQEYRDTEAFF.

This clonotype was seen ten or more times. V usage is TRBV20-1 and J usage is TRBJ1-5; possible D gene TRBD1, 5 bases. Germline V gene lookup returns CDR1 DFQATT and CDR2 SNEGSKA (reference sequence). The CDR3 runs to 16 residues. Trimming pared 0 bases from V and 0 bases from J, leaving 12 bases between. The CDR3 nucleotides are TGCAGTGCTAGAGAGGGGGGATTTTATAGCAATCAGCCCCAGCATTTT. Protein sequence: CSAREGGFYSNQPQHF.

This clonotype was seen ten or more times. This chain links TRBV6-6 with TRBJ1-5; D is undetermined. The ends were cut back, 6 bases at V and 5 bases at J, with 8 bases in the middle. The V gene's germline CDR1 is MNHNY and CDR2 SVGAGI (reference sequence). This CDR3 has 12 residues. The CDR3 is CASSRTDQPQHF. Here the CDR3 DNA reads TGTGCCAGCAGCCGAACCGATCAGCCCCAGCATTTT.

This clonotype showed up many times. The gene calls are TRBV6-1 and TRBJ2-6; possibly TRBD1 for D (5 bases). The CDR3 spans 14 residues. Germline CDR1 is MNHNS and CDR2 is SASEGT. V was pared by 8 bases and J by 0 bases, with 8 bases between. The CDR3 protein is CASGQNSGANVLTF. The CDR3 DNA follows: TGTGCCAGCGGACAAAACTCTGGGGCCAACGTCCTGACTTTC.

This rearrangement joins TRBV5-4 to TRBJ2-1, with a weak D call TRBD2 (6 bases). V was pared by 0 bases and J by 6 bases, with 7 bases between. The germline V gene encodes CDR1 SGHNT and CDR2 YYREEE (reference sequence). This CDR3 is 13 amino acids long. Here the CDR3 DNA reads TGTGCCAGCAGCTTGGACGGGGGCAATGAGCAGTTCTTC. Translated: CASSLDGGNEQFF.

This clonotype was found many times. The chain recombines TRBV7-7 with TRBJ2-4; D gene unclear. The CDR3 consists of 13 residues. The germline V gene has CDR1 SSHAT and CDR2 FNYEAQ (reference sequence). V lost 2 bases to trimming and J lost 0 bases, with 2 bases between them. CDR3 region: CASSLLAKNIQYF. The DNA for the CDR3 is TGTGCCAGCAGCTTATTAGCCAAAAACATTCAGTACTTC.

This clonotype was seen ten or more times. This rearrangement joins TRBV20-1 to TRBJ2-7; no definite D call. Trimming took 0 bases from V and 5 from J, leaving 8 bases between them. The CDR3 totals 12 residues. The germline CDR1 and CDR2 sequences are DFQATT and SNEGSKA (reference sequence). CDR3 coding DNA: TGCAGTGCTAGAGATCCGGGCCACGAGCAGTACTTC. It translates to CSARDPGHEQYF.

This clonotype came up a few times. The CDR3 nucleotides are TGTGCCAGCAGTTTGGGGATGAACACTGAAGCTTTCTTT. It translates to CASSLGMNTEAFF. The V gene is TRBV28, the J gene TRBJ1-1, with D uncertain. Germline lookup yields CDR1 MDHEN and CDR2 SYDVKM. V lost 3 bases and J 0 bases, leaving 5 bases between the germline ends. This CDR3 comprises 13 residues.